One sample yielded the 7 T cell receptor beta chains listed below, sequenced in a study of T cell responses to AZD1222 COVID-19 vaccine. Assay used: immunoSEQ multiplex PCR; TCRdb lists only in-frame clones, some missing. The repertoire has some 150,000 clones, 92% of them found once; the top ten carry 4.4%. Specimen: peripheral blood, collected on day 0 of MenACWY control vaccination. These receptors were taken from an adult in good health.

This clone was recorded once. The chain has TRBV5-5 and TRBJ1-5; D gene unclear. Trimming cost V 3 bases and J 0 bases, with 7 bases left between them. This CDR3 region has 14 residues. In germline, CDR1 is SGHKS, CDR2 YYEKEE (reference sequence). The CDR3 is CASSSSYSNQPQHF. CDR3 bases: TGTGCCAGCAGCTCCTCATATAGCAATCAGCCCCAGCATTTT.

This clone was found once. This chain connects TRBV6-5 to TRBJ2-7; maybe TRBD2 (6 bases). CDR3 length: 14 residues. Deletions cut 6 bases from V and 2 bases from J, with 14 bases between. The germline CDR1 and CDR2 sequences are MNHEY and SVGAGI. The CDR3 region is CASRSPGETYEQYF. As DNA, the CDR3 is TGTGCCAGCAGATCCCCGGGAGAGACCTACGAGCAGTACTTC.

The rearrangement links TRBV4-1 to TRBJ1-3, with D perhaps TRBD1 (6 bases). V was clipped by 3 bases and J by 1 base, with 16 bases between them. Germline V gives CDR1 MGHRA, CDR2 YSYEKL. This CDR3 is built from 17 residues. CDR3 DNA: TGCGCCAGCAGCCATGTTAGCAGGGGACTGTCTGGAAACACCATATATTTT. Amino acids: CASSHVSRGLSGNTIYF.

Only one count was recorded for this clone. This chain joins TRBV2 and TRBJ1-5; D is unresolved. This CDR3 is 18 amino acids long. Trimming removed 1 base at V and 0 bases at J, with 16 bases between. The V gene's germline CDR1 is SNHLY and CDR2 FYNNEI. CDR3 protein: CASSEVGEQVYSNQPQHF. Here the CDR3 DNA reads TGTGCCAGCAGTGAAGTGGGCGAGCAGGTGTATAGCAATCAGCCCCAGCATTTT.

This rearrangement joins TRBV3-1 (or the pseudogene TRBV3-2) to TRBJ2-7; TRBD2 might be the D (6 bases). CDR1 and CDR2 from the germline V gene are LGHDT and YNNKEL (reference sequence). The V end was cut by 0 bases, the J end by 2 bases, with 11 bases between. CDR3 length: 15 residues. The CDR3 region is CASSQDLAAPYEQYF. In DNA, the CDR3 is TGTGCCAGCAGCCAAGATTTAGCGGCTCCCTACGAGCAGTACTTC.

This chain joins TRBV7-9 and TRBJ1-1; perhaps TRBD1 as D (5 bases). The CDR3 runs to 15 residues. The ends were cut back, 4 bases at V and 4 bases at J, with 16 bases in the middle. Per the germline V gene, CDR1 is SEHNR and CDR2 is FQNEAQ (reference sequence). DNA for the CDR3: TGTGCCAGCAGCTCCCCCGGGGGGAAAGTCACTGAAGCTTTCTTT. This gives the protein CASSSPGGKVTEAFF.

V usage is TRBV19 and J usage is TRBJ1-3; D is uncertain. The CDR3 is 15 residues long. V was pared by 6 bases and J by 0 bases, with 12 bases between. Looked up from germline, CDR1 is LNHDA and CDR2 is SQIVND (reference sequence). The CDR3 sequence is CASRFGRSSGNTIYF. The CDR3 region has the DNA TGTGCCAGTAGATTTGGACGGAGCTCTGGAAACACCATATATTTT.